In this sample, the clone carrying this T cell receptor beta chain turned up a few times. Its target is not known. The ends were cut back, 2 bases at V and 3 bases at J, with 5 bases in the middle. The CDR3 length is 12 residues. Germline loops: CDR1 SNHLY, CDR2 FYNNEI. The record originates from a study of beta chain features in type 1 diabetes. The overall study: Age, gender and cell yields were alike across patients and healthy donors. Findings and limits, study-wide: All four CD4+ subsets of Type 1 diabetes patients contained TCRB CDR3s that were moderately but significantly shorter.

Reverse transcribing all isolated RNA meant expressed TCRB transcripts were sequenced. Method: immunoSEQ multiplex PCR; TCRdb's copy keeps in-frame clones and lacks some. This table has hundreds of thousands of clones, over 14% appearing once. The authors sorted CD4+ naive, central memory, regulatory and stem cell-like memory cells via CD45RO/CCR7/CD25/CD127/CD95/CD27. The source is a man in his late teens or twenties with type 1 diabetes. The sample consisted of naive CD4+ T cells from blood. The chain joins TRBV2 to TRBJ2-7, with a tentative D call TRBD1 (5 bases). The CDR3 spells CASSEQGYEQYF. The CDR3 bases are TGTGCCAGCAGTGAACAGGGCTACGAGCAGTACTTC.